This note documents a single T cell receptor (beta chain) sequence. The antigen is not known. The entry originates in a study of a mutant IDH1 vaccine in newly diagnosed glioma. The data were produced by immunoSEQ multiplex PCR, yet TCRdb's version contains in-frame clones alone and is incomplete. The table records about 54,000 clones, 84% of them present only once. V dropped 5 bases and J dropped 5 bases, with 7 bases sitting between them. This CDR3 is built from 12 residues. Germline lookup yields CDR1 MNHNS and CDR2 SASEGT. Time point: week 35, safety follow-up. Every vaccine dose comprised 300 ug of mutant IDH1 20-mer peptide plus topical imiquimod. The donors had new WHO grade 3 or 4 astrocytomas; these were IDH1-mutant and ATRX-lost. Findings and caveats of the study: Pseudoprogression seemed unlinked to shifts in top peripheral T cell clonotypes.

Sequences were derived from PBMCs, sampled from a glioma patient whose treatment included an IDH1 peptide vaccine. The source is a woman between 18 and 29 years old with glioma. The chain is built from TRBV6-1 and TRBJ2-1; D gene ambiguous. Written as DNA, the CDR3 is TGTGCCAGCAGTCCACGGAACAATGAGCAGTTCTTC. It yields the protein CASSPRNNEQFF.